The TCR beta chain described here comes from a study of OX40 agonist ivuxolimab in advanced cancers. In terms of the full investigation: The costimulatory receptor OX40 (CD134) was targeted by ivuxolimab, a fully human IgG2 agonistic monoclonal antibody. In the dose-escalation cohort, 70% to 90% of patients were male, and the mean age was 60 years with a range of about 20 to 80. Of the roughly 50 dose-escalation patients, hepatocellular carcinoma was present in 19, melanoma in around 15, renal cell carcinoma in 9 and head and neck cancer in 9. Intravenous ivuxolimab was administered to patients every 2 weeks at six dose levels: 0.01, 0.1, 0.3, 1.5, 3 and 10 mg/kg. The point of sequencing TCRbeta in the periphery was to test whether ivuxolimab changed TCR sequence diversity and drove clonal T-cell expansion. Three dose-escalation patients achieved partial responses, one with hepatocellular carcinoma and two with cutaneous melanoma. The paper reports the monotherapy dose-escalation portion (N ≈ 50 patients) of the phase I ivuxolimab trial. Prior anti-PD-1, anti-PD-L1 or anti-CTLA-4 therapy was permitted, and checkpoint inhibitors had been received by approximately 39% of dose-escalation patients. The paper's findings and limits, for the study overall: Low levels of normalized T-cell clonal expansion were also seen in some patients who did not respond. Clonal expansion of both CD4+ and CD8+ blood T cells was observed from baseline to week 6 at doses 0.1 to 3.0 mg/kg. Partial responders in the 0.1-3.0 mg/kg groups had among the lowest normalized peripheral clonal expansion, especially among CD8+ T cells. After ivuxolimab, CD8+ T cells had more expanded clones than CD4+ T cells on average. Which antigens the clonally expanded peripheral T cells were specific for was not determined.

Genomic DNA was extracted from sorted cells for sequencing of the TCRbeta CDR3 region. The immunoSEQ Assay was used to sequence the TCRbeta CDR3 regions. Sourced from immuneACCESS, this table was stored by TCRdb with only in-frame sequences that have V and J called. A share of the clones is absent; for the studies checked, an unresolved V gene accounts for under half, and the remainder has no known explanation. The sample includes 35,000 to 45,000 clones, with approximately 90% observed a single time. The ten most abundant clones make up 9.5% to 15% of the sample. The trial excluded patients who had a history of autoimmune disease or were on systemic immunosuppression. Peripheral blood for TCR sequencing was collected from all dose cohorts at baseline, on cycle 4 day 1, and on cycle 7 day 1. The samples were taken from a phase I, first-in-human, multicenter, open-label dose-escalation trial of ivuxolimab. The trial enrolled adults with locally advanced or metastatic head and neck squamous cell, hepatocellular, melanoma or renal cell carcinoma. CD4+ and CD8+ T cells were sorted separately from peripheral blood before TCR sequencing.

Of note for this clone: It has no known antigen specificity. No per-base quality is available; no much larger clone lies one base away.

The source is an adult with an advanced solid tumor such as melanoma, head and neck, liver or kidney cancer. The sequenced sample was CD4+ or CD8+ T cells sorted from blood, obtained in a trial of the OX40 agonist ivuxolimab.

The nucleotide sequence is given as TGTGCCACCGGGGGGGGCGTGTTTGCTGAAGCTTTCTTT. It encodes CATGGGVFAEAFF. The sequence joins TRBV7-9 to TRBJ1-1; possibly the D gene is TRBD1, per 6 matching bases. The CDR3 spans 13 residues, from the cysteine through the phenylalanine. The entry retains the CDR3 DNA only, 39 bases that are in frame from base 1. The germline V gene (reference sequence) provides CDR1 SEHNR and CDR2 FQNEAQ. Trimming removed 10 bases from V and 6 bases from J, leaving 18 bases between the germline ends.